These 13 T cell receptor beta chains came from one sample sequenced in a study of patients and donors after allogeneic stem cell transplantation. Each CDR3 protein gets one entry after TCRdb re-called the RT-PCR reads with MiXCR. The repertoire includes roughly 960,000 distinct CDR3 sequences, approximately 19% of them detected once, and 5% to 6.5% sits in the top ten. The sequenced material came from blood, either unsorted or a sorted T cell fraction (not recorded which). These TCRs come from a human donor who was either an allogeneic HSCT recipient or a stem cell or donor lymphocyte infusion donor (not recorded which). It is not recorded whose cells these are; they may come from a transplant donor.

This rearrangement joins TRBV20-1 to TRBJ2-3; 8 nucleotides align to TRBD2. Losses at the gene ends were 7 bases for V and 2 bases for J; bases not matched to a gene: 5. Looked up from germline, CDR1 is DFQATT and CDR2 is SNEGSKA (reference sequence). The CDR3 contains 13 residues. Here the CDR3 reads CSELAEITDTQYF. DNA for the CDR3: TGCAGTGAACTAGCGGAGATCACAGATACGCAGTATTTT.

The J gene is TRBJ1-4, the V gene TRBV4-3; D is unclear. Germline V gene lookup returns CDR1 LGHNA and CDR2 YSLEER. Trimming removed 0 bases from V and 4 bases from J, with 6 bases in between. The CDR3 spans 14 residues. CDR3 DNA: TGCGCCAGCAGCCAAGATGGCCGTAATGAAAAACTGTTTTTT. It is translated as CASSQDGRNEKLFF.

The chain carries TRBV20-1 and TRBJ1-1, with D possibly being TRBD1 (5 bases). Trimming left V 4 bases short and J 4 bases short, with 10 bases between. Germline loops: CDR1 DFQATT, CDR2 SNEGSKA (reference sequence). The CDR3 has 12 residues. CDR3 loop: CSAIGGGTEAFF. In DNA, the CDR3 is TGCAGTGCTATCGGGGGTGGCACTGAAGCTTTCTTT.

The chain joins TRBV27 to TRBJ2-3, with D uncertain. Germline CDR1 and CDR2: MNHEY and SMNVEV (reference sequence). This CDR3 comprises 15 residues. Trimming took off 0 bases at V and 0 bases at J, with 7 bases between the two ends. CDR3 protein: CASSLSRGSTDTQYF. The CDR3 nucleotides are TGTGCCAGCAGTTTATCACGCGGTAGCACAGATACGCAGTATTTT.

The rearrangement joins TRBV25-1 to TRBJ2-7, with D unclear. CDR1 is MGHDK, CDR2 SYGVNS, per germline. CDR3 size: 13 residues. The V end lost 4 bases, the J end lost 4 bases, and 11 bases lay between the germline ends. The CDR3 is CASSALMAYEQYF. CDR3 coding DNA: TGTGCCAGCAGTGCCCTGATGGCGTACGAGCAGTACTTC.

With regard to this clonotype: An end of the junction differs from the germline gene, which may be a read error. The CDR3 here is CASSQYSRGLNQQFF. CDR3 nucleotides: TGCGCCAGCAGCCAGTACTCACGGGGACTCAATCAGCAGTTCTTC. The rearrangement uses TRBV4-1 and TRBJ2-1; a possible D gene is TRBD2 (6 bases). This CDR3 is 15 amino acids long. Germline CDR1 and CDR2: MGHRA and YSYEKL.

This clonotype turned up a few times. This chain uses TRBV10-3 with TRBJ1-2; 7 nucleotides match TRBD1. Germline lookup yields CDR1 ENHRY and CDR2 SYGVKD. There are 12 residues in the CDR3. V lost 6 bases, J lost 8 bases, and 6 bases stayed unmatched. CDR3 in amino acids: CAISQTGHGYTF. DNA for the CDR3: TGTGCCATCAGCCAGACAGGGCACGGCTACACCTTC.

A few counts support this clonotype. The gene calls are TRBV20-1 and TRBJ2-5; D is uncertain. The germline CDR1 and CDR2 sequences are DFQATT and SNEGSKA (reference sequence). The CDR3 runs to 11 residues. Trimming took 3 bases from V and 5 from J, leaving 7 bases between them. In nucleotides, the CDR3 is TGCAGTGCTAGTAAGGAGGAGACCCAGTACTTC. Amino acid sequence: CSASKEETQYF.

This chain links TRBV12-3 or TRBV12-4 with TRBJ2-2; 10 bases are shared with TRBD1. The CDR3 contains 16 residues. The ends lost 4 bases at V and 1 base at J; junction bases unmatched: 3. CDR3: CASSWRDRGNTGELFF. CDR3 DNA: TGTGCCAGCAGTTGGCGGGACAGGGGGAACACCGGGGAGCTGTTTTTT.

A few counts support this clonotype. The chain employs TRBV20-1 and TRBJ2-1, with D hard to call. Germline V lookup: CDR1 DFQATT, CDR2 SNEGSKA (reference sequence). The CDR3 loop spans 13 amino acids. Trimming took 5 bases from V and 6 from J, leaving 14 bases between them. The CDR3 protein is CSAPPGPVNEQFF. The CDR3 DNA reads as TGCAGTGCTCCACCCGGTCCGGTCAATGAGCAGTTCTTC.

The chain combines TRBV7-6 with TRBJ2-5; perhaps TRBD1 as D (6 bases). Trimming took 5 bases from V and 5 from J, leaving 15 bases between them. The CDR3 is made up of 14 amino acids. The germline CDR1 and CDR2 sequences are SGHVS and FNYEAQ. The CDR3 DNA reads TGTGCCAGCAGCCCTCGCAGGGGTTCGGAGACCCAGTACTTC. It is translated as CASSPRRGSETQYF. Full variable domain (remainder filled in from reference TRBV7-6 and TRBJ2-5): GAGVSQSPRYKVTKRGQDVALRCDPISGHVSLYWYRQALGQGPEFLTYFNYEAQQDKSGLPNDRFSAERPEGSISTLTIQRTEQRDSAMYRCASSPRRGSETQYFGPGTRLLVL.

This clonotype was picked up a small number of times. V is TRBV6-5 and J is TRBJ2-3; D possibly corresponds to TRBD1 (5 bases). CDR1 and CDR2 (germline): MNHEY, SVGAGI. Trimming removed 0 bases at V and 3 bases at J, with 13 bases between. The CDR3 covers 16 residues. The CDR3: CASSYSGHPGTDTQYF. The CDR3 nucleotides read TGTGCCAGCAGTTACTCGGGGCACCCCGGGACAGATACGCAGTATTTT.

V usage is TRBV25-1 and J usage is TRBJ1-1, with 8 bases lining up with TRBD1. CDR3 length equals 14 residues. V lost 5 bases, J lost 5 bases, and 7 bases stayed unmatched. Germline loops: CDR1 MGHDK, CDR2 SYGVNS. As DNA, the CDR3 is TGTGCCAGCAGTCCGTTACAGGGGGGGACTGAAGCTTTCTTT. It is translated as CASSPLQGGTEAFF.